This T cell receptor beta chain is from a study of CD8 T cells in ankylosing spondylitis. For TCR beta, libraries came from quantitative 5'-RACE with molecular barcodes. Using its own MiXCR run on the 5' RACE reads, TCRdb lists one record per CDR3 protein. The sample carries about 360,000 distinct CDR3 sequences, over 12% recorded once. CDR3 length: 12 amino acids. V was clipped by 2 bases and J by 11 bases, with 11 bases between them. The germline V gene has CDR1 MNHNS and CDR2 SASEGT. Worth noting for this clonotype: The antigen remains undetermined.

Notes on the study in general: Some of these motif variants have turned up before, in reports on reactive arthritis synovial fluid and blood. Disease-linked clones reportedly concentrated significantly in matched ankylosing spondylitis synovial fluid.

The receptor was derived from a male donor with ankylosing spondylitis or in good health (not recorded which). Source material: blood, either unsorted or a sorted T cell fraction (not recorded which). The chain couples TRBV6-1 to TRBJ2-3; D is perhaps TRBD2 (5 bases). The CDR3 reads CASSELSSGQYF. CDR3 sequence (DNA): TGTGCCAGCAGTGAACTATCCAGCGGGCAGTATTTT.